The 5 T cell receptor beta chains below all came from one sample that was sequenced in a study of blood T cells in healthy people across ages. Through a sample-barcoded 5' primer and a J-beta primer mix, a second PCR was run for roughly 6 to 12 cycles. TCRdb re-analysed the 5' RACE reads in MiXCR, keeping a single row per CDR3 protein. Among hundreds of thousands of distinct CDR3 sequences listed, roughly 26% were seen once. The sequencing input was blood. The source of these receptors is an elderly woman in good health.

The J gene is TRBJ2-3, the V gene TRBV4-1; D may be TRBD1 (6 bases). Per the germline V gene, CDR1 is MGHRA and CDR2 is YSYEKL. The V end was cut by 3 bases, the J end by 6 bases, with 13 bases between. The CDR3 has 14 residues. CDR3 DNA sequence: TGCGCCAGCAGCCAGGTTGGGACACGCGATACGCAGTATTTT. Its translation is CASSQVGTRDTQYF.

This clonotype was picked up a small number of times. The chain couples TRBV5-1 to TRBJ1-1; 7 bases are a match to TRBD1. V lost 4 bases and J lost 1; bases outside the gene matches: 7. Germline loops: CDR1 SGHRS, CDR2 YFSETQ. CDR3 length equals 15 residues. The CDR3 protein is CASSPLTGRNTEAFF. DNA for the CDR3: TGCGCCAGCAGCCCCCTGACAGGGCGGAACACTGAAGCTTTCTTT.

At least ten counts were recorded for this clonotype. V and J are TRBV6-2 or TRBV6-3 and TRBJ2-7; 8 positions agree with TRBD1. This CDR3 comprises 15 residues. CDR1 is MNHEY, CDR2 SVGEGT, per germline. V was clipped by 6 bases and J by 1 base; unmatched bases: 8. CDR3 sequence reads: CASRDMGQASYEQYF. In DNA, the CDR3 is TGTGCCAGCAGGGACATGGGACAGGCGTCCTACGAGCAGTACTTC.

This clonotype has only a few counts. The chain combines TRBV2 with TRBJ2-5, with no clear D. This CDR3 region has 11 residues. V shed 10 bases and J shed 2 bases, with 8 bases lying between them. Germline V CDR1 and CDR2: SNHLY, FYNNEI. The DNA of the CDR3 is TGTGCCACCGGTGGGCAAGAGACCCAGTACTTC. Encoded protein: CATGGQETQYF.

In its sample, this clonotype was seen many times. The J gene is TRBJ2-7, the V gene TRBV20-1, with D possibly TRBD1 on 7 matching bases. CDR3 length: 15 amino acids. CDR1 is DFQATT and CDR2 is SNEGSKA in the germline V gene (reference sequence). V was trimmed by 4 bases and J by 2 bases, leaving 18 bases between them. The CDR3 bases are TGCAGTGCTACCTCCACGGCGGGACAGACCTACGAGCAGTACTTC. Translating gives CSATSTAGQTYEQYF.